The subject of this entry is one T cell receptor (beta chain). This entry belongs to a study of CD8 T cells in Susac syndrome. Random hexamers served to reverse transcribe roughly 0.45 to 1 ug RNA. The method of amplification for TCR beta CDR3 was immunoSEQ multiplex PCR, covering 54 Vbeta and 13 Jbeta. TCRdb used MiXCR to reprocess the immunoSEQ multiplex PCR reads, holding one entry per CDR3 protein. This sample has some 200,000 distinct CDR3 sequences, with roughly 94% found just once. There are 21 residues in the CDR3. After removal of 0 bases from V and 0 bases from J, the junction contained 21 bases not matched to a gene. In germline, CDR1 is DFQATT, CDR2 SNEGSKA (reference sequence).

The chain carries TRBV20-1 and TRBJ2-3; 7 nucleotides line up with TRBD2. The clonotype originates from a human donor with Susac syndrome. Sequenced sample: CD8+ T cells from PBMCs. CDR3 protein: CSARDPPGGDPGLYSTDTQYF. The CDR3 DNA follows: TGCAGTGCTAGAGACCCCCCGGGGGGTGACCCGGGACTCTATAGCACAGATACGCAGTATTTT.